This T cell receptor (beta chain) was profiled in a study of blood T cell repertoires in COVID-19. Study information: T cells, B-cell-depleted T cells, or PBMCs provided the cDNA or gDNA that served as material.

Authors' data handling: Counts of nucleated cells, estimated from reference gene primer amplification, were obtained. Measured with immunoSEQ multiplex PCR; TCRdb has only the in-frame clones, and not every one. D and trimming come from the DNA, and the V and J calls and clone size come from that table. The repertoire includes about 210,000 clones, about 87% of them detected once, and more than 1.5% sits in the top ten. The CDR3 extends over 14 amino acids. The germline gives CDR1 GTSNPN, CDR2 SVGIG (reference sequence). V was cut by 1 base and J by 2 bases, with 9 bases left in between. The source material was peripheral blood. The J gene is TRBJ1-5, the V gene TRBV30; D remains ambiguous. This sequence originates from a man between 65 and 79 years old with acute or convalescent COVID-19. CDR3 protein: CAWSALQGNQPQHF. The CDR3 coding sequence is TGTGCCTGGAGTGCCCTTCAGGGCAATCAGCCCCAGCATTTT.